The source of this T cell receptor beta chain is a study of control samples from healthy donors and cancer patients. This table comes from immunoSEQ multiplex PCR, and its TCRdb copy is limited to in-frame clones, with some not included. The data hold approximately 50,000 clones, with around 95% observed a single time. CDR3 length: 12 amino acids. Germline V gives CDR1 SGHNT, CDR2 YYREEE (reference sequence). V was pared by 0 bases and J by 8 bases, with 6 bases between. This sequence was found in a man younger than 45 in good health. Sequences were obtained from blood. The V call is TRBV5-4, the J call TRBJ2-1, with D perhaps matching TRBD2 (6 bases). CDR3 residues: CASSLAGDEQFF. The CDR3 region has the DNA TGTGCCAGCAGCTTGGCGGGGGATGAGCAGTTCTTC.